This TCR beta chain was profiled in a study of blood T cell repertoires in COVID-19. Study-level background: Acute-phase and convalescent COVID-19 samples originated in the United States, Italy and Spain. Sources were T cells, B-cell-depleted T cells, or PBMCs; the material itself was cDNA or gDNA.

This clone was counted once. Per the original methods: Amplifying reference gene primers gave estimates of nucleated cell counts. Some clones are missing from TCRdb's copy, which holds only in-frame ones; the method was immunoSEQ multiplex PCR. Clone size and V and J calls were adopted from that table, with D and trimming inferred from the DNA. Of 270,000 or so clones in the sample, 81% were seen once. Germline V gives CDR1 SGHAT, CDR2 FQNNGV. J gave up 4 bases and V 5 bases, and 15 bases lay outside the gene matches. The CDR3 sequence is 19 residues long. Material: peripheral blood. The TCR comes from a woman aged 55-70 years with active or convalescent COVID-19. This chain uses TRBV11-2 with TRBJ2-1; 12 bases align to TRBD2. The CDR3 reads CASSLVMASGGAPYNEQFF. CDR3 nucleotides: TGTGCCAGCAGCCTTGTAATGGCTAGCGGGGGGGCCCCTTACAATGAGCAGTTCTTC.